This TCR beta chain stems from a study of blood T cell repertoires in COVID-19 (dated by TCRdb to 2020 to 2022). For the wider study: The collaborator samples originated in the United States, Italy and Spain and spanned the acute and convalescent phases of COVID-19. The prospective study material was composed of cDNA or gDNA derived from T cells, B-cell-depleted T cells, or PBMCs. Subjects who had been exposed to COVID-19, were actively infected with it, or had recovered from it provided the deeply sampled blood TCRbeta repertoires that made up the dataset. A freely available public database, intended as a resource for researchers studying the immune response to SARS-CoV-2, is where the repertoires were released. The samples were drawn from two sources: the first 160 participants of the ongoing ImmuneRACE study, and 1,254 subjects contributed by 6 global collaborators. The sample metadata nearly always contained a de-identified subject ID, COVID-19 status, age in years and sex. Where HLA class I and class II types were available, the types were taken from metadata supplied by the sample provider, not from assay-based typing.

What the research found in general, with its limitations: How much clinical and demographic metadata was included differed by source and by participant, and the metadata was provided uncurated.

Participants in the prospective study were aged about 18 to 89 years, lived in under 30 United States geographic areas, and enrolled through a virtual design. In the prospective study, participants were assigned to cohorts based on the clinical history participants reported in a screening survey and a study questionnaire. Exposed participants had been in contact, within 2 weeks of entering the study, with a person who had a PCR-confirmed or clinician-diagnosed case of COVID-19. In the prospective study, mobile phlebotomists collected whole blood, serum and a nasopharyngeal or oropharyngeal swab from each participant. Over an approximately two-month period, participants in the prospective study had the option of providing additional blood draws and questionnaires. Before DNA extraction, blood samples from the prospective study were shipped at room temperature or frozen. TCRbeta CDR3 regions were amplified from genomic DNA by means of the immunoSEQ Assay, a bias-controlled multiplex PCR. The paper's processing steps were these. Within the assay, amplification of reference gene primers was used to estimate how many nucleated cells each sample contained. To quantify the absolute abundance of each unique TCRbeta CDR3 rearrangement, sequence reads were collapsed and filtered. For each sample, productive Simpson clonality was calculated as the square root of Simpson's diversity index over productive rearrangements. In its TCRdb copy, this immuneACCESS table keeps in-frame sequences only and misses some clones. Where compared with another copy, unresolved V genes explain less than half of these, and the others have no known cause. V and J calls plus clone size are reproduced from that table; the DNA served to infer D and trimming. The sample has around 240,000 clones on record, about 87% of them singletons. The ten most abundant clones make up 0.85% to 0.9% of the sample.

The CDR3 measures 14 amino acids from cysteine to phenylalanine. CDR3 DNA is the only sequence kept; it has 42 bases, read in frame from the first base. The germline ends are 9 bases apart after V is trimmed by 0 bases and J by 6 bases. CDR1 LNHNV and CDR2 YYDKDF are derived from the germline V gene (reference sequence). This clone was detected only once. Its specific antigen is unknown. No base-level quality is on record; no much larger clone is a single base apart. The specimen sequenced was PBMCs or T cells enriched from blood (not recorded which). The sequence is built from TRBV15 and TRBJ1-5, with the identity of the D gene unclear. The clonotype originates from a man aged 50-60 years who had been exposed to COVID-19. In nucleotides, the sequence is TGTGCCACCAGCAGAGATCAAGGGAGTCAGCCCCAGCATTTT. Translated, this is CATSRDQGSQPQHF.